The 6 T cell receptor beta chains listed next were all sequenced from one sample in a study of graft-versus-host responses after intestinal transplantation. Antigens of these TCRs are unknown. Using immunoSEQ multiplex PCR, the repertoire was profiled, and TCRdb retains in-frame clones only, with some absent. There are about 88,000 clones in the sample; around 93% occur only once, and approximately 0.19% lies in the top ten. Sequencing was performed on unstimulated CD4+ T cells sorted from spleen or lymph node cells, taken before transplant. These receptors all come from a human donor who was the organ donor for an intestinal transplant.

The chain links TRBV6-1 to TRBJ2-7, with 9 bases matching TRBD1. The CDR3 consists of 13 residues. The germline gives CDR1 MNHNS, CDR2 SASEGT. J lost 4 bases, V lost 5 bases, and 3 bases had no gene match. The CDR3: CASSRDRAYEQYF. The CDR3 DNA reads as TGTGCCAGCAGTAGGGACAGGGCTTACGAGCAGTACTTC.

V is TRBV5-1 and J is TRBJ2-7; 11 bases are shared with TRBD1. V trimming: 4 bases; J trimming: 3 bases; junction bases outside the gene matches: 12. Germline CDR1 SGHRS, CDR2 YFSETQ. The CDR3 is made up of 17 amino acids. The CDR3 sequence: CASSPGTGGFGSYEQYF. In DNA form, the CDR3 reads TGCGCCAGCAGCCCCGGGACAGGGGGATTTGGCAGCTACGAGCAGTACTTC.

The rearrangement links TRBV6-5 to TRBJ2-7, with TRBD1 matching 7 bases. This CDR3 is built from 14 residues. J gave up 3 bases and V 0 bases, and 2 bases lay outside the gene matches. Looked up from germline, CDR1 is MNHEY and CDR2 is SVGAGI. CDR3 nucleotide sequence: TGTGCCAGCAGTTACTCGAGGGACAGCTACGAGCAGTACTTC. Translated, it gives CASSYSRDSYEQYF.

This chain connects TRBV7-2 to TRBJ1-4; TRBD1 aligns across 8 bases. The CDR3 covers 15 residues. Looked up from germline, CDR1 is SGHTA and CDR2 is FQGNSA. The J segment lost 5 bases and the V segment lost 1 base, leaving 3 bases of the junction unmatched. The CDR3, as DNA: TGTGCCAGCAGCTTAGTTCGGGACAGGAATGAAAAACTGTTTTTT. Protein product: CASSLVRDRNEKLFF.

This clone came up a few times. V is TRBV28 and J is TRBJ2-2; TRBD1 is a possible D gene (5 bases). The V and J ends lost 3 bases and 3 bases respectively, with 8 bases between them. The CDR3 totals 14 residues. From germline, CDR1 is MDHEN and CDR2 SYDVKM. CDR3 residues: CASSLSRDTGELFF. The CDR3 DNA reads TGTGCCAGCAGTTTGAGCAGGGACACCGGGGAGCTGTTTTTT.

Written as DNA, the CDR3 is TGCGCCAGCAGCGCAACGGCCGGACTAGCGGGGGGGCACGAGCAGTACTTC. As protein: CASSATAGLAGGHEQYF. The rearrangement uses TRBV5-1 and TRBJ2-7, with 15 bases matching TRBD2. Germline assignment: CDR1 SGHRS and CDR2 YFSETQ. This CDR3 has 17 amino acids. V trimming: 4 bases; J trimming: 5 bases; junction bases outside the gene matches: 10.